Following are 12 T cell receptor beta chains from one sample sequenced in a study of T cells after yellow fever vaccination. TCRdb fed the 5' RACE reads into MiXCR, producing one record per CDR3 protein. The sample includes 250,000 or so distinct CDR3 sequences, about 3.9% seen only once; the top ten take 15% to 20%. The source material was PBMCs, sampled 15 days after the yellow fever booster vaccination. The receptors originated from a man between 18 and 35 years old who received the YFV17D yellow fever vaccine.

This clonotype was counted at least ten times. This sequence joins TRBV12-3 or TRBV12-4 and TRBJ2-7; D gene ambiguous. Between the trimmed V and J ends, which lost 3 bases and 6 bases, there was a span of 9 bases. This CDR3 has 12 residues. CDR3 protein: CASSFQASEQYF. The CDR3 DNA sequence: TGTGCCAGCAGTTTTCAAGCATCCGAGCAGTACTTC.

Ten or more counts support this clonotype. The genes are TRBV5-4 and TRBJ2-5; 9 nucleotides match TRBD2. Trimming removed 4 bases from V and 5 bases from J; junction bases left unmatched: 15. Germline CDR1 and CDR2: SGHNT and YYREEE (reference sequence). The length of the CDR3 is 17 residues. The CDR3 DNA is TGTGCCAGCAGCCTCCTCCCGGGACTAGCATGGGTGGAGACCCAGTACTTC. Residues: CASSLLPGLAWVETQYF.

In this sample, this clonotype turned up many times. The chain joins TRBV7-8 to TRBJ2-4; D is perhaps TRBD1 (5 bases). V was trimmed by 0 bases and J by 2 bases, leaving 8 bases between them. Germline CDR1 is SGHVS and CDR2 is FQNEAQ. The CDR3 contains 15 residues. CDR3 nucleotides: TGTGCCAGCAGCTTAGCGAGACAGCCCAAAAACATTCAGTACTTC. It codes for CASSLARQPKNIQYF.

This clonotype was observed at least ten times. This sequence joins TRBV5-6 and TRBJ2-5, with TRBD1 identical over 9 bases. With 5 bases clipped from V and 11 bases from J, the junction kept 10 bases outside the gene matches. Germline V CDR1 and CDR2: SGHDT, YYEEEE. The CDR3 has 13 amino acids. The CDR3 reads CASSLGQGPTQYF. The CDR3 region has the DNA TGTGCCAGCAGTCTCGGACAGGGGCCCACTCAGTACTTC.

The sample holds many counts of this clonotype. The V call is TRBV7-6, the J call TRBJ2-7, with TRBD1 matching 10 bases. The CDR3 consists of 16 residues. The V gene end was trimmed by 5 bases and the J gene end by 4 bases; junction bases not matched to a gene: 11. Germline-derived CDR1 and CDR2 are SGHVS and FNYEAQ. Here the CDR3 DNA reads TGTGCCAGCAGCCTCCTCTCGGGACAGGGGAGGTACGAGCAGTACTTC. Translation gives CASSLLSGQGRYEQYF.

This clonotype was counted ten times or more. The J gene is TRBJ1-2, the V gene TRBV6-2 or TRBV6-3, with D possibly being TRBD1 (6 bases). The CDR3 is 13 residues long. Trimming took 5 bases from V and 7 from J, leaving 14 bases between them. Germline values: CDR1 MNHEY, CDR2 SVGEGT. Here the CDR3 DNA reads TGTGCCAGCAGTAACGCACAGGGTATTGGCTACACCTTC. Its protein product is CASSNAQGIGYTF.

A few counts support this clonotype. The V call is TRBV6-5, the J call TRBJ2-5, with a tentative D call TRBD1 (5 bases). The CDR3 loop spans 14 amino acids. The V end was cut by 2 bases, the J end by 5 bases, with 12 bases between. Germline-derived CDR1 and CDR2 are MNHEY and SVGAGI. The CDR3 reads CASSYEARQETQYF. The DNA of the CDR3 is TGTGCCAGCAGTTACGAGGCTAGACAGGAGACCCAGTACTTC.

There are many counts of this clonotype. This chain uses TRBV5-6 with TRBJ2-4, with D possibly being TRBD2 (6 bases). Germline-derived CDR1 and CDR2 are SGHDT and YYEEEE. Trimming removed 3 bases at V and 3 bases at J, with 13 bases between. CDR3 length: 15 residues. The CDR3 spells CASSSVGGNKNIQYF. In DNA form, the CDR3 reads TGTGCCAGCAGCTCCGTCGGAGGGAACAAAAACATTCAGTACTTC.

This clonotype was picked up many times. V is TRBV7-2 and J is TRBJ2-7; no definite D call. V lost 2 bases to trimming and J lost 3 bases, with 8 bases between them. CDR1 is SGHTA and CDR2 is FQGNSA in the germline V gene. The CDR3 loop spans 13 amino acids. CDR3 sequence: CASSLLGVYEQYV. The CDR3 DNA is TGTGCCAGCAGCTTATTAGGAGTCTACGAGCAGTACGTC.

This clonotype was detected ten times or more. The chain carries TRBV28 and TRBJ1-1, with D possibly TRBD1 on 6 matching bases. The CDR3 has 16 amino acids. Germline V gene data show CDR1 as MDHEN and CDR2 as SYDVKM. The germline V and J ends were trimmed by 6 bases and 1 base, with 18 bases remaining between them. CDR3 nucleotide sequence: TGTGCCAGCAGATCGGGAAGAGGGACACCGAACACTGAAGCTTTCTTT. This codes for CASRSGRGTPNTEAFF.

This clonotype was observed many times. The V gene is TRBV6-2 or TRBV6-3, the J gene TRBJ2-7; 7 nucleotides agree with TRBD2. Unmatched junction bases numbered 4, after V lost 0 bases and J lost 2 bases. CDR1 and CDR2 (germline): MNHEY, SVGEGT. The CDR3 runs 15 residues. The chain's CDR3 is CASSYSSGEPYEQYV. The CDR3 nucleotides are TGTGCCAGCAGTTACTCGAGCGGGGAACCCTACGAGCAGTACGTC.

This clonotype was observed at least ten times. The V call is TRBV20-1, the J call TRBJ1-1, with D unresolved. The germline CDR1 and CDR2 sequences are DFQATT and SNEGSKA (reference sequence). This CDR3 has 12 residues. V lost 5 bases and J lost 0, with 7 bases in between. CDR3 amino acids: CSAFVMNTEAFF. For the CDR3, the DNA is TGCAGTGCTTTCGTAATGAACACTGAAGCTTTCTTT.